This T cell receptor beta chain was found in a study of cytomegalovirus exposure and HLA in healthy donors. Overall study findings and caveats: A prior analysis recorded that most TCR beta V segments were productive about 90% or about 30% of the time. When the data were analyzed later, several of the most significant clusters appeared to be linked to common viral pathogens. An analysis was carried out later, and it reportedly showed fewer N-insertions in an Asian-associated ancestry cluster than the approximately 670-donor mean. Analyzed later, most CMV-associated TCR beta chains appeared HLA-restricted.

On this clone: Its matching antigen is unknown.

This CDR3 is built from 13 residues. The germline V and J ends were trimmed by 7 bases and 2 bases, with 10 bases remaining between them. Looked up from germline, CDR1 is SNHLY and CDR2 is FYNNEI. PCR used 60 Vbeta primers and 13 Jbeta primers. Method: immunoSEQ multiplex PCR; TCRdb's copy keeps in-frame clones and lacks some. The table has approximately 160,000 clones, about 81% seen once; the top ten hold about 1.6%. J is TRBJ2-3 and V is TRBV2, with D tentatively TRBD2 (5 bases). Sequencing was performed on PBMCs. This TCR came from a girl between 5 and 17 years old in good health and CMV-seropositive. Written as DNA, the CDR3 is TGTGCCAGCAAAGACTACAACACAGATACGCAGTATTTT. It translates to CASKDYNTDTQYF.